Listed below are T cell receptor beta chains from one sample, sequenced in a study of blood T cell repertoires in COVID-19. TCRdb's table, derived via immunoSEQ multiplex PCR, lists solely in-frame clones and lacks some. The table has roughly 250,000 clones, around 85% seen once. Sequences were obtained from PBMCs or T cells enriched from blood (not recorded which). These receptors originate from a middle-aged woman with acute COVID-19. Each CDR3 is given with its conserved first and last residue. Fields, in order: D gene, V gene, clone size, J gene, CDR3 length, CDR3 DNA, CDR3 protein. The D gene is left open where the match is weak. Only part of the rows carry a size: once, few, many, or a class if the clone is expanded.

-	TRBV30	-	TRBJ2-2	15	TGTGCCTCTGTTTTTGAGGCAGCGAAGGTCGGGGAGCTGTTTTTT	CASVFEAAKVGELFF
-	TRBV3-1/TRBV3-2	few	TRBJ1-1	15	TGTGCCAGCAGCCAAGATCTCCCAGGGATGGGTGAAGCTTTCTTT	CASSQDLPGMGEAFF
TRBD1	TRBV11-2	-	TRBJ2-7	15	TGTGCCAGCAGCTTAGTCGGGGACAGGTCATACGAGCAGTACTTC	CASSLVGDRSYEQYF
-	TRBV6-5	-	TRBJ1-4	15	TGTGCCAGCAGTTACAGGGGTTCTTTGAATGAAAAACTGTTTTTT	CASSYRGSLNEKLFF
-	TRBV7-2	-	TRBJ2-7	12	TGTGCCAGCAGCTTAGCTGCGCCCGAGCAGTACTTC	CASSLAAPEQYF
-	TRBV5-1	-	TRBJ1-2	12	TGCGCCAGCAGCTTGGTCGGGGGTGGCTACACCTTC	CASSLVGGGYTF
TRBD2	TRBV25-1	-	TRBJ2-1	15	TGTGCCAGCAACAGTGGCGGGAGTTTTCACAATGAGCAGTTCTTC	CASNSGGSFHNEQFF
TRBD2	TRBV9	-	TRBJ2-3	13	TGTGCCAGCAGCGAAAGCGGGGGCGATACGCAGTATTTT	CASSESGGDTQYF
TRBD1	TRBV5-4	-	TRBJ2-5	15	TGTGCCAGCAGCTTGGCCGGGACAGTCCAAGAGACCCAGTACTTC	CASSLAGTVQETQYF
-	TRBV13	-	TRBJ2-6	16	TGTGCCAGCAGCTTAGGCCGGTTCTCTGGGGCCAACGTCCTGACTTTC	CASSLGRFSGANVLTF
-	TRBV5-5	-	TRBJ1-5	15	TGTGCCAGCAGCTTGTTCGGGGGGGACAATCAGCCCCAGCATTTT	CASSLFGGDNQPQHF
TRBD2	TRBV2	-	TRBJ2-7	14	TGTGCCAGCAAACAAGCGGGAGGATGGGGCGAGCAGTACTTC	CASKQAGGWGEQYF
TRBD2	TRBV9	-	TRBJ2-3	15	TGTGCCAGCAGCAAACTTAGCGGGAGCACAGATACGCAGTATTTT	CASSKLSGSTDTQYF
TRBD2	TRBV27	-	TRBJ2-1	18	TGTGCCAGCAGTTTGGGCCTAGCGGGAGGGGCCCCTCCCAATGAGCAGTTCTTC	CASSLGLAGGAPPNEQFF
-	TRBV5-4	-	TRBJ2-2	14	TGTGCCAGCAGCTTGGAGGATCAGGATCCAGAGCTGTTTTTT	CASSLEDQDPELFF
TRBD1	TRBV6-5	-	TRBJ2-7	14	TGTGCCAGCAGGATGGACAGGGTGGTAGACGAGCAGTACTTC	CASRMDRVVDEQYF
TRBD1	TRBV25-1	-	TRBJ2-1	15	TGTGCCAGCAGTGATGGTACAGGGGTAGGTAATGAGCAGTTCTTC	CASSDGTGVGNEQFF
-	TRBV10-2	-	TRBJ2-7	15	TGCGCCAGCAGTGTCCAGGGGCCGAAGTCCTACGAGCAGTACTTC	CASSVQGPKSYEQYF
-	TRBV5-6	-	TRBJ2-7	13	TGTGCCAGCGAACTATTTACTAGCCACGAGCAGTACTTC	CASELFTSHEQYF
-	TRBV7-6	-	TRBJ2-5	16	TGTGCCAGCAGCTTAGACCCCCTCGGTGCCCAAGAGACCCAGTACTTC	CASSLDPLGAQETQYF
TRBD1	TRBV11-1	-	TRBJ2-7	15	TGTGCCAGCAGCTTAACGTCCGGGACAGGGTACGAGCAGTACTTC	CASSLTSGTGYEQYF
TRBD2	TRBV7-9	-	TRBJ2-1	18	TGTGCCAGCAGCTTAGCCTTTAGCGGGAGGGCCTTCTACAATGAGCAGTTCTTC	CASSLAFSGRAFYNEQFF
TRBD2	TRBV30	-	TRBJ2-1	18	TGTGCCTGGAGTGTATGGCTAGCGGGGGGAAGCTCCTACAATGAGCAGTTCTTC	CAWSVWLAGGSSYNEQFF
-	TRBV11-2	-	TRBJ2-3	13	TGTGCCAGCAGCTTAGGTCTTGCGGTTACGCAGTATTTT	CASSLGLAVTQYF
TRBD1	TRBV19	-	TRBJ2-7	13	TGTGCCAGTAGCGGGGACAGGGGCTCCGAGCAGTACTTC	CASSGDRGSEQYF
TRBD1	TRBV6-2/TRBV6-3	-	TRBJ2-7	15	TGTGCCAGCAGTTCCTTGGACAGGGTACGTTCCGAGCAGTACTTC	CASSSLDRVRSEQYF
TRBD2	TRBV7-9	-	TRBJ2-5	17	TGTGCCAGCAGTCATTCGGGAGGGACTAGCGGGAGTGAGACCCAGTACTTC	CASSHSGGTSGSETQYF
-	TRBV6-1	few	TRBJ2-2	17	TGTGCCAGCAGTGTTGGGCCGCCCCCCGCGAACACCGGGGAGCTGTTTTTT	CASSVGPPPANTGELFF
-	TRBV27	-	TRBJ2-7	13	TGTGCCAGCAGTTCCCAGGGGTGGTACGAGCAGTACTTC	CASSSQGWYEQYF
TRBD2	TRBV4-1	-	TRBJ2-1	20	TGCGCCAGCAGCCAAGATCCCGGGACTAGCGGGGAAAGCTCCTACAATGAGCAGTTCTTC	CASSQDPGTSGESSYNEQFF
TRBD1	TRBV30	-	TRBJ1-5	15	TGTGCCCTGGGACAGGGCGATTATAGCAATCAGCCCCAGCATTTT	CALGQGDYSNQPQHF
-	TRBV11-3	-	TRBJ2-6	16	TGTGCCAGCAGCTTTGACTACCCCTCTGGGGCCAACGTCCTGACTTTC	CASSFDYPSGANVLTF
-	TRBV29-1	-	TRBJ1-2	12	TGCAGCGTTTGGAAGAGCGTCTATGGCTACACCTTC	CSVWKSVYGYTF
TRBD1	TRBV7-2	-	TRBJ1-4	16	TGTGCCAGCAGCTACCAACAGGGGGCCGGTAATGAAAAACTGTTTTTT	CASSYQQGAGNEKLFF
-	TRBV4-1	few	TRBJ2-3	14	TGCGCCAGTACAGGCGGGGCGGGCACAGATACGCAGTATTTT	CASTGGAGTDTQYF
-	TRBV29-1	-	TRBJ2-3	15	TGCAGCGTTGAAGGACCCAGGGGTGGGACAGATACGCAGTATTTT	CSVEGPRGGTDTQYF
-	TRBV5-6	-	TRBJ1-2	15	TGTGCCAGCAGCTTGTCTAACTCAGGGGCTCGAAGCTACACCTTC	CASSLSNSGARSYTF
TRBD1	TRBV5-1	once	TRBJ1-2	14	TGCGCCAGCAGCTTGGTTCCAGGGGGCTATGGCTACACCTTC	CASSLVPGGYGYTF
-	TRBV11-2	-	TRBJ2-7	15	TGTGCCAGCAGCTTAGTGGGGAGCCTCTCCTACGAGCAGTACTTC	CASSLVGSLSYEQYF
TRBD1	TRBV18	-	TRBJ1-1	14	TGTGCCAGCTCACCGGGACAGTTGAACACTGAAGCTTTCTTT	CASSPGQLNTEAFF
-	TRBV2	-	TRBJ2-2	15	TGTGCCAGCAGTGAACTAGCGCGGGGCACCGGGGAGCTGTTTTTT	CASSELARGTGELFF
-	TRBV5-4	-	TRBJ1-1	15	TGTGCCAGCAGCTTGGGCCCCAGGGTGAACACTGAAGCTTTCTTT	CASSLGPRVNTEAFF
TRBD2	TRBV6-6	-	TRBJ2-7	14	TGTGCCAGCAAAGGAACTAGCGGGAGTGGGGAGCAGTACTTC	CASKGTSGSGEQYF
TRBD2	TRBV9	-	TRBJ2-7	15	TGTGCCAGCAGCCGCACTAGCGGGGCACCCTACGAGCAGTACTTC	CASSRTSGAPYEQYF
-	TRBV6-5	-	TRBJ1-2	11	TGTGCCACCGCGATTAACTATGGCTACACCTTC	CATAINYGYTF
TRBD1	TRBV9	-	TRBJ1-1	14	TGTGCCAGCAGCACGTCGACAGGGGGCACTGAAGCTTTCTTT	CASSTSTGGTEAFF
TRBD2	TRBV3-1/TRBV3-2	-	TRBJ2-5	16	TGTGCCAGCAGCCAAGTCGCTAGCGGGTGGCAAGAGACCCAGTACTTC	CASSQVASGWQETQYF
TRBD2	TRBV2	-	TRBJ2-7	13	TGTGCCAGCAGTGAAGAGCGGGACCACGAGCAGTACTTC	CASSEERDHEQYF
-	TRBV7-3	-	TRBJ2-1	13	TGTGCCAGCAGCTTAACCCAATACAATGAGCAGTTCTTC	CASSLTQYNEQFF
TRBD2	TRBV30	-	TRBJ2-7	19	TGTGCCTGGAGTGTTGACCGGACTAGCGGGAGTAGTAGTTCCTACGAGCAGTACTTC	CAWSVDRTSGSSSSYEQYF
TRBD2	TRBV30	-	TRBJ2-7	15	TGTGCCTGGAGCGGTGGGCTAGCGGGGTTCTACGAGCAGTACTTC	CAWSGGLAGFYEQYF
-	TRBV4-2	-	TRBJ1-2	14	TGTGCCAGCAGCCAGCCAACAGGGTTCGATGGCTACACCTTC	CASSQPTGFDGYTF
TRBD1	TRBV2	-	TRBJ1-6	16	TGTGCCAGCAGTAAACAACCGGGACAGGGGTCCTCACCCCTCCACTTT	CASSKQPGQGSSPLHF
TRBD2	TRBV25-1	once	TRBJ2-5	13	TGTGCCAGCAGTGAGAGCGGGGGGGAGACCCAGTACTTC	CASSESGGETQYF
-	TRBV11-3	-	TRBJ2-7	15	TGTGCCAGCAGCCCTTTAGCGATGAAGGACTACGAGCAGTACTTC	CASSPLAMKDYEQYF
-	TRBV7-9	-	TRBJ2-4	16	TGTGCCAGCAGCTCTAACAGCGGCGGGGCCAAAAACATTCAGTACTTC	CASSSNSGGAKNIQYF